The 10 T cell receptor beta chains given below trace back to one sample, sequenced in a study of T cell responses to AZD1222 COVID-19 vaccine. Using immunoSEQ multiplex PCR, the repertoire was profiled, and TCRdb retains in-frame clones only, with some absent. The table lists roughly 120,000 clones, approximately 94% of them singletons, with roughly 6.6% in the top ten. Material: peripheral blood, obtained on day 0 of AZD1222 vaccination. These TCRs come from an adult in good health.

V and J are TRBV5-6 and TRBJ2-7; 7 bases align to TRBD1. There are 14 residues in the CDR3. Per germline, CDR1 SGHDT and CDR2 YYEEEE. J was trimmed by 5 bases and V by 4 bases; bases with no gene match: 9. The CDR3, as DNA: TGTGCCAGCAGCCAACGACAGGGTGGCGACGAGCAGTACTTC. This translates into CASSQRQGGDEQYF.

In DNA, the CDR3 is TGTGCCAGCAGCTTCGGGACTTCACATGTCCACGAGCAGTACTTC. The encoded protein is CASSFGTSHVHEQYF. This rearrangement joins TRBV13 to TRBJ2-7; D is possibly TRBD2 (6 bases). This CDR3 has 15 amino acids. Trimming removed 3 bases from V and 5 bases from J, with 17 bases in between. Germline V gene sequence: CDR1 PRHDT, CDR2 FYEKMQ (reference sequence).

This chain connects TRBV27 to TRBJ2-1; 7 positions agree with TRBD2. Germline lookup yields CDR1 MNHEY and CDR2 SMNVEV (reference sequence). V lost 3 bases to trimming and J lost 7 bases; unmatched junction nucleotides: 12. The CDR3 loop spans 16 amino acids. The DNA of the CDR3 is TGTGCCAGCAGTTTCTATCCGGGAGCGGGGCCGAATGAGCAGTTCTTC. It yields the protein CASSFYPGAGPNEQFF.

This clone was observed a few times. The rearrangement links TRBV2 to TRBJ2-1; unclear D gene. The CDR3 has 14 residues. The germline CDR1 and CDR2 sequences are SNHLY and FYNNEI. With 8 bases removed from V and 4 bases from J, the gap between germline ends came to 15 bases. In nucleotides, the CDR3 is TGTGCCAGCCAAGTTCCAAATCCGTACAATGAGCAGTTCTTC. Protein: CASQVPNPYNEQFF.

Concerning this clone: Additional DNA sequences in this sample encode the identical CDR3. The rearrangement joins TRBV7-2 to TRBJ2-1; TRBD1 matches at 8 bases. This CDR3 spans 14 amino acids. CDR1 and CDR2 from the germline V gene are SGHTA and FQGNSA. Unmatched junction bases numbered 6, after V lost 5 bases and J lost 6 bases. This CDR3 is CASSLRTGLNEQFF. CDR3 in DNA: TGTGCCAGCAGCCTCAGGACAGGGCTCAATGAGCAGTTCTTC.

Here the CDR3 DNA reads TGCAGCGTTCGGAGTAAGGAGACCCAGTACTTC. This gives the protein CSVRSKETQYF. The chain uses TRBV29-1 and TRBJ2-5; no definite D call. Between the trimmed V and J ends, which lost 5 bases and 5 bases, there was a span of 9 bases. Germline values: CDR1 SQVTM, CDR2 ANQGSEA. The length of the CDR3 is 11 residues.

This chain links TRBV11-3 with TRBJ2-7, with D tentatively TRBD1 (5 bases). The V gene lost 3 bases and the J gene lost 3 bases, with 9 bases spanning the gap. Germline lookup yields CDR1 SGHNT and CDR2 YENEEA. The length of the CDR3 is 13 residues. The CDR3 spells CASSFQGDYEQYF. CDR3 sequence (DNA): TGTGCCAGCAGCTTTCAGGGCGACTACGAGCAGTACTTC.

V usage is TRBV5-1 and J usage is TRBJ1-1; TRBD1 aligns across 9 bases. Trimming at V came to 3 bases and at J to 5 bases, leaving 11 bases not matched to a gene. CDR3 length: 16 residues. Germline V gene data show CDR1 as SGHRS and CDR2 as YFSETQ. This CDR3 is CASSSGFGQGRTEAFF. The DNA for the CDR3 is TGCGCCAGCAGCTCGGGCTTTGGACAGGGGAGGACTGAAGCTTTCTTT.

The genes are TRBV7-2 and TRBJ2-7; TRBD2 agrees at 10 bases. Trimming removed 1 base from V and 3 bases from J; junction bases left unmatched: 6. CDR1 and CDR2 from the germline V gene are SGHTA and FQGNSA. CDR3 length: 16 amino acids. CDR3 amino acids: CASSLEGSSGGYEQYF. The CDR3 nucleotides read TGTGCCAGCAGCTTAGAGGGGTCTAGCGGGGGCTACGAGCAGTACTTC.

This chain uses TRBV14 with TRBJ2-3; 10 bases fit TRBD2. Germline CDR1 reads SGHDN; CDR2 reads FVKESK. This CDR3 contains 16 residues. V gave up 3 bases and J gave up 1 base; unmatched junction bases: 4. The CDR3 reads CASSQLAGGGTDTQYF. CDR3 sequence (DNA): TGTGCCAGCAGCCAGTTAGCGGGAGGAGGCACAGATACGCAGTATTTT.